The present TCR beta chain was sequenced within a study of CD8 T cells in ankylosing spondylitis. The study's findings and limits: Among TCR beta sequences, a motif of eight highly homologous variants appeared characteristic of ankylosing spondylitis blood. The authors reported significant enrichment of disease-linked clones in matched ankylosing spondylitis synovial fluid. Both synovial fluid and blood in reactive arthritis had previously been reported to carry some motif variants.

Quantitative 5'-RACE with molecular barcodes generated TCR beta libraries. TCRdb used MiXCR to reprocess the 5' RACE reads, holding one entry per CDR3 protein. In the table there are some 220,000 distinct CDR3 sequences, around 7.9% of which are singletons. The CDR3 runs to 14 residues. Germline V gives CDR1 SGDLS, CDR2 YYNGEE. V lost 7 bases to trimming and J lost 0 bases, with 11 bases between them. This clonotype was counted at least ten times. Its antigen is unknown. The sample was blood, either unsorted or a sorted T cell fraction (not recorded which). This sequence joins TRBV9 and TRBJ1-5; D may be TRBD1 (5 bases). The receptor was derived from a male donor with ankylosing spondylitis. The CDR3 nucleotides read TGTGCCAGCGTGGAGGGGCGTAGCAATCAGCCCCAGCATTTT. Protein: CASVEGRSNQPQHF. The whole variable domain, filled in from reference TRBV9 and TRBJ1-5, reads DSGVTQTPKHLITATGQRVTLRCSPRSGDLSVYWYQQSLDQGLQFLIQYYNGEERAKGNILERFSAQQFPDLHSELNLSSLELGDSALYFCASVEGRSNQPQHFGDGTRLSIL.